This note documents a single T cell receptor beta chain sequence. Its cognate antigen is unknown. The same CDR3 can be traced to other DNA sequences in this sample. Measured with immunoSEQ multiplex PCR; TCRdb has only the in-frame clones, and not every one. The sample includes 100,000 to 120,000 clones, roughly 90% of them seen just once. Time point described: cycle 4 day 1 (C4D1), after six to seven weeks of nivolumab. Relapses following autologous stem cell transplantation were seen in all patients, with brentuximab vedotin exposure varying. These data originate in a study of PD-1 blockade in classical Hodgkin lymphoma. About the research overall: Patients in the cohort were put on intravenous nivolumab, 3 mg/kg every 2 weeks.

CDR1 MNHEY and CDR2 SVGAGI come from the germline V gene. V was pared by 0 bases and J by 3 bases, with 1 base of the junction left unmatched. The CDR3 loop spans 15 amino acids. Study conclusions and caveats: The diversity seen at baseline in complete responders resembled that of newly diagnosed patients. Still unresolved is the cause of the repertoire differences, which may be disease activity or prior therapy. Significant TCR diversity gains by C4D1 occurred in CD4+ but not CD8+ cells.

The sequence was collected from a human donor with classical Hodgkin lymphoma. The chain has TRBV6-5 and TRBJ2-1, with 8 positions matching TRBD2. The source was peripheral blood mononuclear cells (PBMCs), collected before the fourth cycle of nivolumab. CDR3 in amino acids: CASSYSGTSYNEQFF. CDR3 in DNA: TGTGCCAGCAGTTACTCCGGGACTAGCTACAATGAGCAGTTCTTC.